This passage covers 12 T cell receptor beta chains from one sample sequenced in a study of OX40 agonist ivuxolimab in advanced cancers. Some clones are missing from TCRdb's copy, which holds only in-frame ones; the method was immunoSEQ multiplex PCR. The repertoire includes more than 60,000 clones, 70% to 90% of them detected once, and 0.99% sits in the top ten. Sequenced here: CD4+ or CD8+ T cells sorted from blood, sampled in a trial of the OX40 agonist ivuxolimab. The receptors come from an adult with an advanced solid tumor such as melanoma, head and neck, liver or kidney cancer.

The V gene is TRBV5-4, the J gene TRBJ2-4, with D tentatively TRBD1 (5 bases). The germline V gene has CDR1 SGHNT and CDR2 YYREEE (reference sequence). This CDR3 has 13 residues. V lost 4 bases, J lost 5 bases, and 10 bases lay in between. CDR3 sequence: CASSPDIQNIQYF. The CDR3 DNA sequence: TGTGCCAGCAGCCCGGACATTCAAAACATTCAGTACTTC.

The V call is TRBV30, the J call TRBJ2-7; 8 bases match TRBD2. The CDR3 contains 14 residues. Germline CDR1 GTSNPN, CDR2 SVGIG (reference sequence). Trimming took 1 base from V and 2 from J; bases not matched to a gene: 4. The CDR3 DNA reads as TGTGCCTGGAGTGCGGGAGGGATAACCTACGAGCAGTACTTC. This translates into CAWSAGGITYEQYF.

The gene calls are TRBV7-9 and TRBJ1-5; 10 positions agree with TRBD1. The CDR3 spans 16 residues. Germline V lookup: CDR1 SEHNR, CDR2 FQNEAQ (reference sequence). The trim removed 2 bases at V and 3 bases at J, leaving 4 bases unmatched. CDR3 protein: CASSLSGTGVNQPQHF. The CDR3 DNA sequence: TGTGCCAGCAGCTTATCCGGGACAGGGGTCAATCAGCCCCAGCATTTT.

The rearrangement joins TRBV5-4 to TRBJ1-1; tentatively, D is TRBD1 (6 bases). The germline V gene has CDR1 SGHNT and CDR2 YYREEE (reference sequence). CDR3 length equals 15 residues. V lost 4 bases to trimming and J lost 4 bases, with 17 bases between them. CDR3 loop: CASSQEPGAGTEAFF. In DNA form, the CDR3 reads TGTGCCAGCAGCCAAGAACCGGGGGCGGGCACTGAAGCTTTCTTT. Combining the CDR3 with reference TRBV5-4 and TRBJ1-1 gives the whole variable domain ETGVTQSPTHLIKTRGQQVTLRCSSQSGHNTVSWYQQALGQGPQFIFQYYREEENGRGNFPPRFSGLQFPNYSSELNVNALELDDSALYLCASSQEPGAGTEAFFGQGTRLTVV.

V gene TRBV11-2 combines with J gene TRBJ1-1; D is uncertain. CDR1 is SGHAT, CDR2 FQNNGV, per germline. Between the trimmed V and J ends, which lost 4 bases and 6 bases, there was a span of 9 bases. This CDR3 contains 12 residues. The DNA for the CDR3 is TGTGCCAGCAGCTCGGGAAGGGCTGAAGCTTTCTTT. Protein product: CASSSGRAEAFF.

The CDR3 DNA is TGTGCCAGCAGCTTACAGGGTAATGAAAAACTGTTTTTT. Its translation: CASSLQGNEKLFF. J is TRBJ1-4 and V is TRBV7-2; D perhaps matches TRBD1 (5 bases). With 2 bases removed from V and 4 bases from J, the gap between germline ends came to 5 bases. The CDR3 spans 13 residues. Germline V gene sequence: CDR1 SGHTA, CDR2 FQGNSA.

This chain links TRBV6-1 with TRBJ1-5; unclear D gene. The germline V gene has CDR1 MNHNS and CDR2 SASEGT. V gave up 7 bases and J gave up 7 bases, with 14 bases separating them. The CDR3 consists of 13 residues. The CDR3 loop is CASILDGFQPQHF. In DNA form, the CDR3 reads TGTGCCAGCATATTAGACGGTTTCCAGCCCCAGCATTTT.

This clone was picked up one time. V usage is TRBV6-6 and J usage is TRBJ2-1; 10 nucleotides align to TRBD1. Looked up from germline, CDR1 is MNHNY and CDR2 is SVGAGI (reference sequence). Trimming took 2 bases from V and 4 from J; bases not matched to a gene: 2. CDR3 length: 15 amino acids. The CDR3 DNA follows: TGTGCCAGCAGTTACGGGACAGGGGCTTACAATGAGCAGTTCTTC. It yields the protein CASSYGTGAYNEQFF.

This clone showed up just once. This chain links TRBV13 with TRBJ2-7, with 8 bases fitting TRBD2. With V trimmed by 4 bases and J by 3 bases, 20 bases remained unmatched. CDR1 and CDR2 (germline): PRHDT, FYEKMQ (reference sequence). This CDR3 has 19 residues. The DNA for the CDR3 is TGTGCCAGCAGCTCCGTCGGACTAGCCCCAGACATCCAACACTACGAGCAGTACTTC. Amino acid sequence: CASSSVGLAPDIQHYEQYF.

The gene calls are TRBV2 and TRBJ2-6; D might be TRBD1 or TRBD2, each matching 5 bases. Germline-derived CDR1 and CDR2 are SNHLY and FYNNEI. The V and J ends lost 7 bases and 0 bases respectively, with 13 bases between them. This CDR3 has 16 residues. The CDR3 sequence: CASTWDGHSGANVLTF. CDR3 DNA: TGTGCCAGCACCTGGGACGGCCACTCTGGGGCCAACGTCCTGACTTTC.

The V gene is TRBV7-2, the J gene TRBJ2-2, with 7 bases identical to TRBD2. Germline V gene lookup returns CDR1 SGHTA and CDR2 FQGNSA. V lost 5 bases to trimming and J lost 7 bases; unmatched junction nucleotides: 7. The CDR3 covers 14 residues. CDR3 DNA: TGTGCCAGCAGCAGGGCGGGGGACCACGGGGAGCTGTTTTTT. Its translation is CASSRAGDHGELFF.

CDR3: CASSPLQGNTGELFF. The CDR3 DNA reads as TGCGCCAGTAGTCCACTTCAGGGGAACACCGGGGAGCTGTTTTTT. The chain combines TRBV4-3 with TRBJ2-2; perhaps TRBD1 as D (5 bases). CDR3 length: 15 amino acids. Germline CDR1 and CDR2: LGHNA and YSLEER. Trimming cost V 9 bases and J 1 base, with 15 bases left between them.